One and the same sample provided the 28 T cell receptor beta chains below, sequenced in a study of OX40 agonist ivuxolimab in advanced cancers. The library came from the immunoSEQ multiplex PCR assay. In its TCRdb copy, this immuneACCESS table keeps in-frame sequences only and misses some clones. Where compared with another copy, unresolved V genes explain less than half of these, and the others have no known cause. This sample comprises some 21,000 clones, around nine tenths of them detected only once. The ten largest account for 23% of the sample. Sequencing used CD4+ or CD8+ T cells sorted from blood, obtained in a trial of the OX40 agonist ivuxolimab. The receptors were gathered from an adult with an advanced solid tumor such as melanoma, head and neck, liver or kidney cancer.

This chain joins TRBV29-1 and TRBJ1-2; no reliable D call. Germline V gene data show CDR1 as SQVTM and CDR2 as ANQGSEA. This CDR3 comprises 16 residues. The germline V and J ends were trimmed by 0 bases and 13 bases, with 27 bases remaining between them. The CDR3 DNA reads TGCAGCGTTGAAGACCCGGGTACCCCCCCCGGGATTGCGGGCACCTTC. Protein product: CSVEDPGTPPGIAGTF.

This chain links TRBV14 with TRBJ2-7; D is tentatively TRBD1 or TRBD2 (5 bases each). Germline CDR1 reads SGHDN; CDR2 reads FVKESK. The V gene lost 5 bases and the J gene lost 0 bases, with 11 bases spanning the gap. The CDR3 length is 14 residues. The CDR3, as DNA: TGTGCCAGCAGCGCCCGGGACGGCTCCTACGAGCAGTACTTC. This codes for CASSARDGSYEQYF.

This clone was counted a single time. The chain links TRBV2 to TRBJ1-2; no reliable D call. CDR1 is SNHLY, CDR2 FYNNEI, per germline. CDR3 size: 15 residues. V was shortened by 2 bases and J by 4 bases, with 14 bases between the two germline ends. The CDR3 sequence is CASSEIGGRTYGYTF. Here the CDR3 DNA reads TGTGCCAGCAGTGAAATTGGTGGACGGACCTATGGCTACACCTTC.

The chain is built from TRBV28 and TRBJ2-3; D possibly corresponds to TRBD1 (6 bases). CDR3 length: 14 residues. The V gene's germline CDR1 is MDHEN and CDR2 SYDVKM. V lost 7 bases and J lost 6, with 17 bases in between. The CDR3 loop is CASTPPQGIDTQYF. In nucleotides, the CDR3 is TGTGCCAGCACCCCTCCTCAGGGGATCGATACGCAGTATTTT.

The chain links TRBV4-3 to TRBJ2-7; 10 bases are shared with TRBD2. The CDR3 contains 14 residues. Germline V gene lookup returns CDR1 LGHNA and CDR2 YSLEER. V was clipped by 8 bases and J by 0 bases; unmatched bases: 4. CDR3 DNA: TGCGCCAGCGGGACTAGCGTGAACTCCTACGAGCAGTACTTC. This codes for CASGTSVNSYEQYF.

V is TRBV28 and J is TRBJ2-6; D not certain. The CDR3 spans 15 residues. Germline CDR1 and CDR2: MDHEN and SYDVKM. V lost 6 bases, J lost 1 base, and 10 bases lay in between. CDR3 nucleotides: TGTGCCAGCAGCGTGGGCGTTTCTGGGGCCAACGTCCTGACTTTC. This codes for CASSVGVSGANVLTF.

This chain uses TRBV9 with TRBJ1-6; D might be TRBD1 (5 bases). Between the trimmed V and J ends, which lost 2 bases and 9 bases, there was a span of 15 bases. The CDR3 runs to 15 residues. The germline gives CDR1 SGDLS, CDR2 YYNGEE. In nucleotides, the CDR3 is TGTGCCAGCAGCGTGGGAGGGGCAGTTCGTTCACCCCTCCACTTT. Its translation: CASSVGGAVRSPLHF.

The genes are TRBV6-6 and TRBJ2-7, with D hard to call. There are 15 residues in the CDR3. V gave up 0 bases and J gave up 3 bases, with 12 bases separating them. Germline V gene sequence: CDR1 MNHNY, CDR2 SVGAGI (reference sequence). CDR3 DNA sequence: TGTGCCAGCAGTTACTCGATCGTCCACGACTACGAGCAGTACTTC. Amino acids: CASSYSIVHDYEQYF.

V usage is TRBV7-9 and J usage is TRBJ2-7; TRBD1 aligns across 7 bases. The V and J ends lost 5 bases and 6 bases, in that order; junction bases with no gene match: 13. Germline V CDR1 and CDR2: SEHNR, FQNEAQ (reference sequence). The CDR3 totals 15 residues. CDR3 in amino acids: CASSPPDRVRGEQYF. DNA for the CDR3: TGTGCCAGCAGCCCACCCGACAGGGTTAGAGGCGAGCAGTACTTC.

The rearrangement uses TRBV14 and TRBJ2-3, with D possibly being TRBD1 or TRBD2 (5 bases each). V lost 1 base and J 6 bases, leaving 8 bases between the germline ends. CDR1 and CDR2 (germline): SGHDN, FVKESK. The CDR3 runs to 13 residues. Here the CDR3 reads CASSQGGSDTQYF. The DNA for the CDR3 is TGTGCCAGCAGCCAAGGGGGGTCCGATACGCAGTATTTT.

The J gene is TRBJ1-2, the V gene TRBV5-8; 12 bases map to TRBD1. From germline, CDR1 is SGHTS and CDR2 YDEGEE. The CDR3 runs to 17 residues. The ends lost 4 bases at V and 6 bases at J; junction bases unmatched: 13. CDR3 sequence reads: CASSHSLWDRGLDGYTF. CDR3 sequence (DNA): TGTGCCAGCAGCCACTCATTATGGGACAGGGGGCTTGATGGCTACACCTTC.

The rearrangement joins TRBV10-3 to TRBJ1-6, with a weak D call TRBD1 (5 bases). The CDR3 totals 15 residues. CDR1 is ENHRY, CDR2 SYGVKD, per germline. Trimming took 3 bases from V and 14 from J, leaving 20 bases between them. CDR3 sequence: CAISDPGRRVFSLHF. The CDR3 coding sequence is TGTGCCATCAGTGACCCGGGACGCAGGGTATTTTCCCTCCACTTT.

The rearrangement uses TRBV4-1 and TRBJ2-1; D is unresolved. V was pared by 3 bases and J by 2 bases, with 5 bases between. Per germline, CDR1 MGHRA and CDR2 YSYEKL. This CDR3 contains 13 residues. This CDR3 reads CASSQIPYNEQFF. The CDR3 DNA reads TGCGCCAGCAGCCAGATCCCCTACAATGAGCAGTTCTTC.

J is TRBJ1-4 and V is TRBV16; D ambiguous. The germline gives CDR1 KGHSY, CDR2 FQNENV. Trimming removed 0 bases at V and 12 bases at J, with 11 bases between. There are 13 residues in the CDR3. In nucleotides, the CDR3 is TGTGCCAGCAGCCAATCTTCAACTGGGGAACTGTTTTTT. It codes for CASSQSSTGELFF.

The chain joins TRBV5-6 to TRBJ1-6; 7 positions agree with TRBD1. V shed 4 bases and J 4 bases; nucleotides not matched to a gene: 5. There are 15 residues in the CDR3. Germline CDR1 reads SGHDT; CDR2 reads YYEEEE. CDR3 residues: CASSQETGYNSPLHF. The CDR3 coding sequence is TGTGCCAGCAGCCAAGAGACAGGGTATAATTCACCCCTCCACTTT.

The V gene is TRBV5-4, the J gene TRBJ2-1, with 7 bases identical to TRBD2. V trimming: 7 bases; J trimming: 8 bases; junction bases outside the gene matches: 9. Germline CDR1 SGHNT, CDR2 YYREEE (reference sequence). CDR3 length equals 13 residues. The CDR3 coding sequence is TGTGCCAGCGCACTAGTGGGGGGGTATGAGCAGTTCTTC. It encodes CASALVGGYEQFF.

This chain joins TRBV7-8 and TRBJ2-3, with D perhaps assigned TRBD1 or TRBD2 (5 bases each). The CDR3 covers 18 residues. The germline V gene has CDR1 SGHVS and CDR2 FQNEAQ. The V end lost 0 bases, the J end lost 2 bases, and 18 bases lay between the germline ends. The CDR3 DNA reads TGTGCCAGCAGCTTAGCAGCCACCGGGACGGCTCACACAGATACGCAGTATTTT. It yields the protein CASSLAATGTAHTDTQYF.

This chain links TRBV4-1 with TRBJ1-1; TRBD1 agrees at 10 bases. Germline V lookup: CDR1 MGHRA, CDR2 YSYEKL. With 3 bases clipped from V and 2 bases from J, the junction kept 6 bases outside the gene matches. The CDR3 covers 16 residues. The CDR3 loop reads CASSHRQGARNTEAFF. The CDR3 nucleotides read TGCGCCAGCAGCCACCGACAGGGGGCAAGAAACACTGAAGCTTTCTTT.

V gene TRBV5-4 combines with J gene TRBJ2-5; TRBD2 is a possible D gene (5 bases). This CDR3 region has 14 residues. Trimming stripped 1 base from V and 1 base from J, with 8 bases between. Germline values: CDR1 SGHNT, CDR2 YYREEE (reference sequence). Here the CDR3 reads CASSLPGFQETQYF. CDR3 coding DNA: TGTGCCAGCAGCTTGCCGGGGTTCCAAGAGACCCAGTACTTC. The whole variable domain, remainder taken from reference TRBV5-4 and TRBJ2-5, is ETGVTQSPTHLIKTRGQQVTLRCSSQSGHNTVSWYQQALGQGPQFIFQYYREEENGRGNFPPRFSGLQFPNYSSELNVNALELDDSALYLCASSLPGFQETQYFGPGTRLLVL.

The CDR3 nucleotides read TGTGCCACCAGCAAGAGGGACAGCTCCTACGAGCAGTACTTC. Translating gives CATSKRDSSYEQYF. The chain combines TRBV15 with TRBJ2-7, with 7 bases matching TRBD1. The germline V gene has CDR1 LNHNV and CDR2 YYDKDF (reference sequence). The CDR3 covers 14 residues. V dropped 4 bases and J dropped 0; count of bases not matched to a gene: 3.

CDR3 DNA sequence: TGTGCCAGCACCCCGCCAGGACGGAGTTCTGGAAACACCATATATTTT. This sequence encodes CASTPPGRSSGNTIYF. The chain uses TRBV11-2 and TRBJ1-3; D call uncertain. Trimming stripped 7 bases from V and 1 base from J, with 17 bases between. The length of the CDR3 is 16 residues. In germline, CDR1 is SGHAT, CDR2 FQNNGV.

The CDR3 DNA sequence: TGTGCCAGCAGCCGGGACAGGTCGAGCGAGCAGTACTTC. Residues: CASSRDRSSEQYF. The rearrangement joins TRBV5-4 to TRBJ2-7; 8 bases are a match to TRBD1. CDR1 SGHNT and CDR2 YYREEE come from the germline V gene (reference sequence). The CDR3 has 13 amino acids. V shed 4 bases, J shed 6 bases, and the junction held 6 bases outside the gene matches.

In nucleotides, the CDR3 is TGTGCCAGTAGTATCGGGGGGGAGGCTAACTATGGCTACACCTTC. This encodes CASSIGGEANYGYTF. The V and J genes are TRBV19 and TRBJ1-2, with D tentatively TRBD1 (5 bases). Germline lookup yields CDR1 LNHDA and CDR2 SQIVND (reference sequence). Trimming left V 3 bases short and J 0 bases short, with 11 bases between. This CDR3 contains 15 residues.

V usage is TRBV7-2 and J usage is TRBJ1-1; maybe TRBD1 (5 bases). The CDR3 runs to 14 residues. Trimming cost V 4 bases and J 3 bases, with 12 bases left between them. Germline loops: CDR1 SGHTA, CDR2 FQGNSA. The CDR3: CASSSAWGYTEAFF. In DNA form, the CDR3 reads TGTGCCAGCAGCTCAGCATGGGGGTACACTGAAGCTTTCTTT.

This clone was counted a single time. J is TRBJ2-7 and V is TRBV27; TRBD1 matches at 9 bases. This CDR3 comprises 14 residues. Per germline, CDR1 MNHEY and CDR2 SMNVEV (reference sequence). With 7 bases clipped from V and 3 bases from J, the junction kept 7 bases outside the gene matches. The CDR3 bases are TGTGCCAGCAAACGGGACAGGGCTGGCTACGAGCAGTACTTC. Encoded protein: CASKRDRAGYEQYF.

J is TRBJ2-1 and V is TRBV7-3, with TRBD2 as a possible D gene (7 bases). CDR3 length: 15 residues. V gave up 5 bases and J gave up 4 bases, with 15 bases separating them. Germline V gene lookup returns CDR1 SGHTA and CDR2 FQGTGA. The CDR3: CASSPVGGHYNEQFF. The CDR3 nucleotides are TGTGCCAGCAGCCCAGTGGGGGGGCATTACAATGAGCAGTTCTTC.

The rearrangement joins TRBV29-1 to TRBJ1-5; TRBD1 matches 10 bases. V lost 7 bases, J lost 10 bases, and 7 bases stayed unmatched. This CDR3 is built from 12 residues. Germline V gene lookup returns CDR1 SQVTM and CDR2 ANQGSEA. The CDR3 protein is CSAGQGDGPQHF. The DNA for the CDR3 is TGCAGCGCAGGACAGGGGGACGGTCCCCAGCATTTT.

The gene calls are TRBV11-2 and TRBJ1-4; 8 bases agree with TRBD1. Germline V gene lookup returns CDR1 SGHAT and CDR2 FQNNGV. Germline trimming cut 3 bases from V and 5 bases from J; bases unmatched to any gene: 8. The CDR3 contains 16 residues. The CDR3 DNA sequence: TGTGCCAGCAGCTTCTCCGGGGGGACAGGAAATGAAAAACTGTTTTTT. Encoded protein: CASSFSGGTGNEKLFF.